This TCR beta chain was documented in a study of early T cells in non-severe SARS-CoV-2 infection listed by TCRdb under 2021. With respect to the entire study: TCR sequencing used bulk RNA from unsorted whole blood, so alpha and beta chains could not be paired. Beyond this particular receptor, the publication reports: VDJdb matching was skewed toward anti-spike CD8 responses and likely underestimated virus-specific expansions by missing private and CD4 specificities.

In this sample, this clonotype turned up a few times. No cognate antigen has been identified for it. No per-base quality is available; no much larger clone lies one base away. This was a case-control study nested in a cohort of healthcare workers in London, UK, who had nasopharyngeal swab PCR tests and blood samples taken every week. Healthcare workers were recruited during the week of the UK lockdown, between 23 and 31 March 2020, and followed weekly for up to 16 weeks. Library preparation employed 5' RACE. Sequenced using a NextSeq 500. Unique molecular identifiers were attached to individual cDNA molecules in the TCR library protocol so that sequencing error and PCR bias could be corrected. TCR alpha and beta chains were both sequenced, and the abundances of alpha and beta sequences in each sample were closely correlated with each other. The published analysis was carried out like this. V gene, J gene and CDR3 annotation of TCR sequences was performed with Decombinator V4. Expanded TCRs were defined as changing significantly between any two time points under a Poisson model with p below 0.0001. Abundances of TCRs were expressed as counts per million after normalisation to the total number of TCRs sequenced in each sample. TRAV1-2 paired with TRAJ12, TRAJ20 or TRAJ33 defined MAIT TCRs, while TRAV10 paired with TRAJ18 defined iNKT TCRs. VDJdb, accessed 1 November 2021, was searched for CMV, EBV and SARS-CoV-2 annotated TCRs, excluding TCRs annotated for multiple antigens. TCRdb reworked the public reads: Q25 trimming with fastp, MiXCR clone assembly, productive beta chains retained. Merged by CDR3 protein, the rows form single entries marked with the most common genes and DNA. The V and J calls here are based on TCRdb, not the publication. Across this sample there are under 30,000 distinct CDR3 sequences, with around 4% seen only once. The ten largest clonotypes hold 15% to 18% of the sample.

CDR3 length: 15 amino acids, cysteine to phenylalanine. Only the CDR3 portion is preserved as DNA: 45 bases, with reading frame beginning at the first base. V is pared back by 5 bases and J by 2 bases, with 18 bases lying between the germline termini. CDR1 DFQATT and CDR2 SNEGSKA are derived from the germline V gene (reference sequence). This clonotype originated in an adult who was a healthcare worker with PCR-confirmed SARS-CoV-2 infection or an uninfected control (not recorded which). Recombination linked TRBV20-1 to TRBJ2-5; matching of 7 bases hints at TRBD1 as the D gene. Sample: whole blood. In nucleotides, the sequence is TGCAGTGCTGCACGGCCGACAGGGAGGCAAGAGACCCAGTACTTC. Its translation reads: CSAARPTGRQETQYF.